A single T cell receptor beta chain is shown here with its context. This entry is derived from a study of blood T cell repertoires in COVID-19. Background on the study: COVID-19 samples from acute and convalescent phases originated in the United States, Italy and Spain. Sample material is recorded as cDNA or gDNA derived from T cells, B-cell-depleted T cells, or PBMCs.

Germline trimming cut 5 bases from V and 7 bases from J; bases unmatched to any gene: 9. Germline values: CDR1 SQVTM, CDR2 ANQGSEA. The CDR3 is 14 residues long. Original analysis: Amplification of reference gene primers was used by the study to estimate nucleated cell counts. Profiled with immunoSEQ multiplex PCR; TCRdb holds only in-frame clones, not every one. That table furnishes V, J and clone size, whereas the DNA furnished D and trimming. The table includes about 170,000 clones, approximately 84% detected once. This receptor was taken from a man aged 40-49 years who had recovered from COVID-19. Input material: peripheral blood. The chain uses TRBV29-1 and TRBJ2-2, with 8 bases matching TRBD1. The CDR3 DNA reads TGCAGCGTTAGTCGGGCAGGGGGCAGCGGGGAGCTGTTTTTT. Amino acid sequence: CSVSRAGGSGELFF.